This section outlines one TCR beta chain sequence together with its context. Its antigen is not known. V was pared by 5 bases and J by 5 bases, with 15 bases between. The CDR3 is 14 residues long. Germline-derived CDR1 and CDR2 are LNHDA and SQIVND (reference sequence). This entry is derived from a study of T cell responses to AZD1222 COVID-19 vaccine. Study outcomes and limitations: None of the repertoires were sampled until the peak T cell response had passed. Seropositive at baseline were only five or six AZD1222 recipients. Females made up more of the donors, who were largely white British, and clonal diversity may have come out too low. Of spike-specific TCRs, nearly half reportedly target regions left unmutated in variants.

Here immunoSEQ multiplex PCR was the method, and the copy in TCRdb shows in-frame clones only, minus some. Of around 100,000 clones in the sample, about 86% were seen once. This chain uses TRBV19 with TRBJ1-2, with D hard to call. The sample was peripheral blood, taken on day 0 of AZD1222 vaccination. The sequence derives from an adult in good health. CDR3 sequence reads: CASSAGFKRYGYTF. In DNA, the CDR3 is TGTGCCAGTAGTGCTGGATTCAAGAGGTATGGCTACACCTTC.